The clone carrying this T cell receptor (beta chain) was found once. Antigen specificity is unknown. This CDR3 fails to terminate in the conserved phenylalanine or tryptophan, so it likely reflects a read error. This sample is drawn from a study of cytomegalovirus exposure and HLA in healthy donors. Study details: Sequencing of 150 million to 200 million T cells in an earlier analysis found about 120 million unique TCR beta sequences.

Findings and limits, study-wide: TCR beta sequences reportedly predicted most subjects' HLA-A and HLA-B alleles accurately. The classifier was said to identify cytomegalovirus status with high specificity and sensitivity.

The study ran its PCR with 60 Vbeta and 13 Jbeta primers. Data came from immunoSEQ multiplex PCR; TCRdb stores just in-frame clones and leaves some out. This table has 95,000 to 150,000 clones, roughly 80% appearing once. The CDR3 consists of 18 residues. The germline V and J ends were trimmed by 4 bases and 3 bases, with 24 bases remaining between them. From germline, CDR1 is SGHTA and CDR2 FQGNSA. Sequenced: PBMCs. The clonotype was recovered from a woman aged 40-49 years in good health and CMV-seronegative. The chain uses TRBV7-2 and TRBJ1-2, with D tentatively TRBD1 (6 bases). In DNA, the CDR3 is TGTGCCAGCAGCTCTCTACCCGACAGGATCGTCGGGGACTATGGCTACACCCTC. Its translation is CASSSLPDRIVGDYGYTL.